The T cell receptor beta chain under discussion was sequenced for a study of blood T cell repertoires in COVID-19. Looking at the study overall: Donors in the United States, Italy and Spain gave samples during acute or convalescent COVID-19. T cells, B-cell-depleted T cells, or PBMCs supplied cDNA or gDNA.

The CDR3 consists of 17 residues. Losses at the gene ends were 7 bases for V and 0 bases for J; bases not matched to a gene: 14. In germline, CDR1 is WSHSY, CDR2 SAAADI. Per the study methods: Amplification of reference gene primers was used by the study to estimate nucleated cell counts. Sequenced by immunoSEQ multiplex PCR; TCRdb stores in-frame clones only, minus some. The DNA gave D and trimming, while V, J and clone size come from that table. The sample includes roughly 180,000 clones, 85% to 90% of them seen just once. Sequences were obtained from peripheral blood. This receptor was taken from a woman aged 60-75 years with acute or convalescent COVID-19. The chain joins TRBV10-2 to TRBJ2-7, with TRBD2 matching over 8 bases. The CDR3 DNA sequence: TGCGCCAGCACCCGGGGGGGTGATAGCGAGAGCTCCTACGAGCAGTACGTC. Translation: CASTRGGDSESSYEQYV.